The 8 T cell receptor beta chains listed next were all sequenced from one sample in a study of human T cells and chemical hapten exposure. TCRdb re-analysed the RACE reads in MiXCR, keeping a single row per CDR3 protein. Altogether 65,000 to 95,000 distinct CDR3 sequences are present, around 9.4% being singletons, with the ten largest covering around 1.7%. As for time point: healthy volunteer bleed at 6 weeks. The template was total RNA from unfractionated whole blood. The material sequenced was whole blood. These receptors all stem from a female donor in good health. Some clones in this sample may be carry-over from other donors' samples.

Ten or more counts support this clonotype. The genes are TRBV6-2 or TRBV6-3 and TRBJ2-3; unclear D gene. There are 11 residues in the CDR3. Between the trimmed V and J ends, which lost 7 bases and 3 bases, there was a span of 5 bases. Germline-derived CDR1 and CDR2 are MNHEY and SVGEGT. The CDR3 here is CASKRTDTQYF. The CDR3 DNA sequence: TGTGCCAGCAAGAGGACAGATACGCAGTATTTT.

This clonotype was counted a few times. V and J are TRBV10-3 and TRBJ2-1, with 11 bases lining up with TRBD1. Germline V gene data show CDR1 as ENHRY and CDR2 as SYGVKD. V trimming: 9 bases; J trimming: 8 bases; junction bases outside the gene matches: 12. The CDR3 totals 15 residues. The CDR3 DNA sequence: TGTGCCATAAGGGCAGGGACAGGGGGACACGATGAGCAGTTCTTC. The encoded protein is CAIRAGTGGHDEQFF.

This clonotype has a count of ten or more. V is TRBV7-9 and J is TRBJ2-5; TRBD2 matches 8 bases. The CDR3 loop spans 15 amino acids. Germline V gene sequence: CDR1 SEHNR, CDR2 FQNEAQ (reference sequence). The trim removed 3 bases at V and 0 bases at J, leaving 3 bases unmatched. CDR3 sequence (DNA): TGTGCCAGCAGCTTCACTAGCGGTAACCAAGAGACCCAGTACTTC. Residues: CASSFTSGNQETQYF. The variable domain in full, with the rest retrieved from reference TRBV7-9 and TRBJ2-5, is DTGVSQNPRHKITKRGQNVTFRCDPISEHNRLYWYRQTLGQGPEFLTYFQNEAQLEKSRLLSDRFSAERPKGSFSTLEIQRTEQGDSAMYLCASSFTSGNQETQYFGPGTRLLVL.

V usage is TRBV7-9 and J usage is TRBJ2-7, with D unresolved. This CDR3 has 13 residues. In germline, CDR1 is SEHNR, CDR2 FQNEAQ (reference sequence). V was pared by 9 bases and J by 0 bases, with 12 bases between. The chain's CDR3 is CASALAVSYEQYF. CDR3 DNA: TGTGCCAGTGCCTTGGCCGTCTCCTACGAGCAGTACTTC.

The chain uses TRBV7-9 and TRBJ1-1; the D gene is possibly TRBD1 (6 bases). The CDR3 length is 16 residues. Trimming left V 2 bases short and J 2 bases short, with 15 bases between. CDR1 SEHNR and CDR2 FQNEAQ come from the germline V gene (reference sequence). CDR3 protein: CASSLPRTVTNTEAFF. Here the CDR3 DNA reads TGTGCCAGCAGCTTACCCCGGACAGTTACTAACACTGAAGCTTTCTTT.

This clonotype was seen many times. J is TRBJ2-2 and V is TRBV14, with 8 bases that match TRBD2. Germline V gives CDR1 SGHDN, CDR2 FVKESK. V was pared by 0 bases and J by 1 base, with 7 bases of the junction left unmatched. The CDR3 is 18 amino acids. CDR3 nucleotide sequence: TGTGCCAGCAGCCAAGATCGAGGTAGCGGGGAGAACACCGGGGAGCTGTTTTTT. As protein: CASSQDRGSGENTGELFF.

This clonotype was recorded many times. This chain uses TRBV6-2 or TRBV6-3 with TRBJ2-3, with 7 positions matching TRBD2. Trimming at V came to 5 bases and at J to 2 bases, leaving 7 bases not matched to a gene. CDR3 size: 15 residues. Per germline, CDR1 MNHEY and CDR2 SVGEGT. CDR3 DNA: TGTGCCAGCAGTCCCAGCGGGGTGACCACAGATACGCAGTATTTT. It codes for CASSPSGVTTDTQYF.

This clonotype has just a few counts. This chain connects TRBV7-9 to TRBJ1-6; 7 nucleotides align to TRBD1. CDR3 length equals 16 residues. The germline gives CDR1 SEHNR, CDR2 FQNEAQ (reference sequence). With V trimmed by 6 bases and J by 5 bases, 10 bases remained unmatched. This CDR3 reads CASRTTGARDNSPLHF. The CDR3 DNA is TGTGCCAGCAGAACCACAGGGGCGAGGGATAATTCACCCCTCCACTTT.